This record looks at one T cell receptor (beta chain) sequence and its context. Germline CDR1 reads SGHDN; CDR2 reads FVKESK. The CDR3 length is 13 residues. V was clipped by 1 base and J by 2 bases, with 6 bases between them. The data derive from a study of sequential checkpoint blockade in melanoma. Overall study context: Patients were randomized 1:1 to nivolumab-then-ipilimumab or ipilimumab-then-nivolumab first-line.

The method was immunoSEQ multiplex PCR; TCRdb's version includes in-frame clones alone and lacks a portion of them. The table has 34,000 or so clones, 82% seen once; the top ten hold around 19%. Regarding treatment: randomized to nivolumab then ipilimumab (arm A) or the reverse (arm B). V usage is TRBV14 and J usage is TRBJ2-7; no firm D call. The sequenced sample was CD8+ T cells sorted from blood (inferred from file names), obtained from a patient given nivolumab and ipilimumab in sequence. The sequence was obtained from a human donor with melanoma. CDR3 loop: CASSQVPAYEQYF. The CDR3 bases are TGTGCCAGCAGCCAAGTGCCAGCCTACGAGCAGTACTTC.